This T cell receptor (beta chain) comes out of a study of shared clonotypes between healthy human individuals. Study-level findings and limits: Sequencing depth was a factor that was expected to affect clonotype sharing among donors.

Germline assignment: CDR1 KGHSH and CDR2 LQKENI. Trimming took off 4 bases at V and 0 bases at J, with 6 bases between the two ends. This CDR3 contains 13 residues. Investigators spread the genomic DNA of each subset evenly over several immunoSEQ plates. Using immunoSEQ multiplex PCR, the repertoire was profiled, and TCRdb retains in-frame clones only, with some absent. The sample yields 2.3 million or so clones, over 90% seen once. Nashville, Tennessee was home to all donors, who were Caucasian adults. The CD4+ fraction was divided into a CD45RA+ naive subset and a CD45RA-negative memory subset. As for this clone: The antigen is not known. In the same sample, other DNA sequences code for this CDR3.

This TCR derives from a man aged 18-30 years in good health. Some clones in this sample may be carry-over from other donors' samples. This rearrangement joins TRBV18 to TRBJ1-1; D gene uncertain. The specimen was naive CD4+ T cells from PBMCs. The subset: CD45RA+ positively selected. CDR3 DNA: TGTGCCAGCTCACTAGGATTGAACACTGAAGCTTTCTTT. Its translation: CASSLGLNTEAFF.